What follows are 31 T cell receptor beta chains derived from one specimen sequenced in a study of OX40 agonist ivuxolimab in advanced cancers. The table came from immunoSEQ multiplex PCR; TCRdb's copy has only in-frame clones and leaves some out. Among roughly 64,000 clones listed, roughly 80% were seen once. Sequencing was performed on CD4+ or CD8+ T cells sorted from blood, taken in a trial of the OX40 agonist ivuxolimab. Receptors originate from an adult with an advanced solid tumor such as melanoma, head and neck, liver or kidney cancer.

This chain uses TRBV19 with TRBJ2-4; D is unclear. The CDR3 has 15 amino acids. The V gene lost 9 bases and the J gene lost 0 bases, with 15 bases spanning the gap. CDR1 is LNHDA, CDR2 SQIVND, per germline (reference sequence). The CDR3 here is CASQRLGLAKNIQYF. CDR3 DNA sequence: TGTGCCAGCCAAAGGCTGGGCCTAGCCAAAAACATTCAGTACTTC.

The V gene is TRBV18, the J gene TRBJ1-5, with TRBD1 matching 10 bases. Germline trimming cut 3 bases from V and 11 bases from J; bases unmatched to any gene: 10. Per the germline V gene, CDR1 is KGHSH and CDR2 is LQKENI. There are 15 residues in the CDR3. In DNA form, the CDR3 reads TGTGCCAGCTCACCGTCGACAGGGGGCCCCGAGGCCCAGCATTTT. As protein: CASSPSTGGPEAQHF.

In this sample, this clone turned up once. This chain uses TRBV6-1 with TRBJ1-1; D not resolved. The V end was cut by 2 bases, the J end by 1 base, with 8 bases between. CDR3 length equals 14 residues. Germline CDR1 MNHNS, CDR2 SASEGT. Here the CDR3 DNA reads TGTGCCAGCAGTGAATTGCGATCGAACACTGAAGCTTTCTTT. It specifies CASSELRSNTEAFF.

The chain couples TRBV5-1 to TRBJ2-1, with TRBD2 identical over 7 bases. The CDR3 has 17 residues. The ends lost 1 base at V and 9 bases at J; junction bases unmatched: 16. Germline V gene data show CDR1 as SGHRS and CDR2 as YFSETQ. This CDR3 reads CASSLTLDYRGSTEQFF. CDR3 in DNA: TGCGCCAGCAGCTTGACTCTGGACTATCGCGGGAGCACTGAGCAGTTCTTC.

V is TRBV27 and J is TRBJ2-7, with 8 nucleotides matching TRBD1. The length of the CDR3 is 19 residues. V shed 2 bases, J shed 2 bases, and the junction held 17 bases outside the gene matches. Germline CDR1 MNHEY, CDR2 SMNVEV (reference sequence). CDR3 residues: CASSLRQVVRGQATYEQYF. In DNA form, the CDR3 reads TGTGCCAGCAGTTTAAGACAGGTGGTTCGGGGACAGGCTACCTACGAGCAGTACTTC.

The chain employs TRBV7-9 and TRBJ2-7, with unresolved D. The ends were cut back, 6 bases at V and 9 bases at J, with 12 bases in the middle. Germline CDR1 and CDR2: SEHNR and FQNEAQ (reference sequence). The CDR3 covers 11 residues. Here the CDR3 reads CASSHRPRQYF. The CDR3 DNA sequence: TGTGCCAGCAGTCATAGACCTCGGCAGTACTTC.

Details on this clone: The junction does not match germline at one end; this may be a read error. The J gene is TRBJ1-2, the V gene TRBV7-2; D is unclear. CDR1 SGHTA and CDR2 FQGNSA come from the germline V gene. The CDR3 has 14 amino acids. The CDR3: CASGLTPRAYGYTF. The CDR3 nucleotides read TGTGCCAGCGGCTTAACCCCCCGGGCCTATGGCTACACCTTC. Based on the CDR3 plus reference TRBV7-2 and TRBJ1-2, the full variable domain is GAGVSQSPSNKVTEKGKDVELRCDPISGHTALYWYRQSLGQGLEFLIYFQGNSAPDKSGLPSDRFSAERTGGSVSTLTIQRTQQEDSAVYLCASGLTPRAYGYTFGSGTRLTVV.

The chain links TRBV2 to TRBJ2-7, with D perhaps matching TRBD1 (6 bases). Per the germline V gene, CDR1 is SNHLY and CDR2 is FYNNEI. There are 13 residues in the CDR3. V dropped 6 bases and J dropped 2 bases, with 11 bases sitting between them. The CDR3 loop reads CASSPTGTYEQYF. The CDR3 coding sequence is TGTGCCAGCAGCCCGACAGGAACCTACGAGCAGTACTTC.

V and J are TRBV2 and TRBJ1-3; D gene unclear. This CDR3 region has 16 residues. V was pared by 1 base and J by 0 bases, with 10 bases between. The germline gives CDR1 SNHLY, CDR2 FYNNEI. The CDR3 spells CASSEEGGGSGNTIYF. CDR3 nucleotide sequence: TGTGCCAGCAGTGAAGAGGGTGGAGGCTCTGGAAACACCATATATTTT.

The chain joins TRBV6-1 to TRBJ2-1, with a tentative D call TRBD1 (5 bases). This CDR3 spans 13 amino acids. Between the trimmed V and J ends, which lost 8 bases and 6 bases, there was a span of 14 bases. Looked up from germline, CDR1 is MNHNS and CDR2 is SASEGT. The CDR3 reads CASRPGSSNEQFF. The CDR3 DNA follows: TGTGCCAGCCGTCCAGGGTCCAGCAATGAGCAGTTCTTC.

V and J are TRBV7-3 and TRBJ2-1, with a possible D match to TRBD1 (5 bases). Germline V gene data show CDR1 as SGHTA and CDR2 as FQGTGA. Trimming left V 1 base short and J 8 bases short, with 9 bases between. The CDR3 sequence is 13 residues long. In nucleotides, the CDR3 is TGTGCCAGCAGCTTAAGGGCCAGGGATGAGCAGTTCTTC. Protein sequence: CASSLRARDEQFF.

The rearrangement joins TRBV11-2 to TRBJ2-7; D is ambiguous. There are 15 residues in the CDR3. The V gene's germline CDR1 is SGHAT and CDR2 FQNNGV. V was pared by 4 bases and J by 0 bases, with 13 bases between. The CDR3 DNA sequence: TGTGCCAGCAGCTCCCACACGAGGAGCTCCTACGAGCAGTACTTC. Amino acids: CASSSHTRSSYEQYF. Based on the CDR3 plus reference TRBV11-2 and TRBJ2-7, the full variable domain is EAGVAQSPRYKIIEKRQSVAFWCNPISGHATLYWYQQILGQGPKLLIQFQNNGVVDDSQLPKDRFSAERLKGVDSTLKIQPAKLEDSAVYLCASSSHTRSSYEQYFGPGTRLTVT.

V and J are TRBV6-1 and TRBJ1-4; D possibly corresponds to TRBD1 (6 bases). Germline V lookup: CDR1 MNHNS, CDR2 SASEGT. V was cut by 6 bases and J by 3 bases, with 14 bases left in between. This CDR3 region has 15 residues. The CDR3 spells CASSSQGSANEKLFF. In DNA form, the CDR3 reads TGTGCCAGCAGCTCCCAGGGGTCTGCTAATGAAAAACTGTTTTTT.

This chain links TRBV7-3 with TRBJ2-1; D is possibly TRBD1 (5 bases). V lost 0 bases and J 1 base, leaving 7 bases between the germline ends. CDR1 is SGHTA, CDR2 FQGTGA, per germline. The CDR3 has 15 amino acids. The CDR3 DNA sequence: TGTGCCAGCAGCTTAACACAGGCGTCCTACAATGAGCAGTTCTTC. Protein: CASSLTQASYNEQFF.

The chain couples TRBV7-3 to TRBJ2-7; D possibly corresponds to TRBD2 (6 bases). CDR1 is SGHTA and CDR2 is FQGTGA in the germline V gene. This CDR3 region has 13 residues. Trimming took 5 bases from V and 4 from J, leaving 12 bases between them. CDR3 nucleotides: TGTGCCAGCAGCCCGGGGGAGGAATACGAGCAGTACTTC. Protein product: CASSPGEEYEQYF.

The chain links TRBV4-1 to TRBJ2-5; D not resolved. This CDR3 region has 19 residues. Between the trimmed V and J ends, which lost 0 bases and 2 bases, there was a span of 22 bases. The germline CDR1 and CDR2 sequences are MGHRA and YSYEKL. CDR3 region: CASSQERVGPGFRQETQYF. The CDR3 DNA reads TGCGCCAGCAGCCAAGAAAGAGTGGGTCCGGGCTTCCGACAAGAGACCCAGTACTTC.

The V call is TRBV7-8, the J call TRBJ2-1, with TRBD2 matching over 13 bases. Germline V gene lookup returns CDR1 SGHVS and CDR2 FQNEAQ. Unmatched junction bases numbered 12, after V lost 5 bases and J lost 5 bases. The CDR3 is 18 amino acids. The CDR3 here is CASSAIFGTSGRDNEQFF. DNA of the CDR3: TGTGCCAGCAGCGCCATCTTTGGAACTAGCGGGAGGGACAATGAGCAGTTCTTC.

The chain has TRBV27 and TRBJ1-6; 10 nucleotides line up with TRBD1. CDR3 length equals 16 residues. CDR1 is MNHEY and CDR2 is SMNVEV in the germline V gene (reference sequence). V lost 5 bases, J lost 5 bases, and 6 bases stayed unmatched. The CDR3, as DNA: TGTGCCAGCAGTCCGCTCGGACAGGGGGATAATTCACCCCTCCACTTT. This translates into CASSPLGQGDNSPLHF.

V gene TRBV5-6 combines with J gene TRBJ1-5, with 8 bases fitting TRBD1. J was trimmed by 9 bases and V by 5 bases; bases with no gene match: 13. Germline V lookup: CDR1 SGHDT, CDR2 YYEEEE. The CDR3 contains 15 residues. CDR3 loop: CASRKQGQGLGPQHF. The CDR3 DNA is TGTGCCAGCAGGAAACAAGGACAGGGCCTCGGGCCCCAGCATTTT.

The rearrangement links TRBV2 to TRBJ2-5; D assignment may be TRBD1 or TRBD2 (6 bases each). Germline V CDR1 and CDR2: SNHLY, FYNNEI. The CDR3 is 12 residues long. Trimming removed 8 bases at V and 1 base at J, with 8 bases between. The CDR3 spells CASGGGQETQYF. CDR3 sequence (DNA): TGTGCCAGCGGAGGGGGCCAAGAGACCCAGTACTTC.

The chain is built from TRBV7-9 and TRBJ1-6; TRBD1 is a possible D gene (6 bases). The V end lost 6 bases, the J end lost 7 bases, and 13 bases lay between the germline ends. This CDR3 spans 14 amino acids. Germline assignment: CDR1 SEHNR and CDR2 FQNEAQ (reference sequence). CDR3 in amino acids: CASSRQVSNSPLHF. CDR3 nucleotide sequence: TGTGCCAGCAGTCGACAGGTGTCGAATTCACCCCTCCACTTT.

For the CDR3, the DNA is TGTGCCAGCAGCCCGTTCGGGGGTGGGGCCAACGTCCTGACTTTC. It codes for CASSPFGGGANVLTF. The chain joins TRBV5-8 to TRBJ2-6; perhaps TRBD2 as D (6 bases). Germline loops: CDR1 SGHTS, CDR2 YDEGEE. V dropped 4 bases and J dropped 3 bases, with 11 bases sitting between them. CDR3 length: 15 amino acids.

V is TRBV19 and J is TRBJ1-3, with 8 bases that match TRBD1. The germline V gene encodes CDR1 LNHDA and CDR2 SQIVND (reference sequence). The CDR3 length is 15 residues. Trimming took 5 bases from V and 0 from J; bases not matched to a gene: 3. The CDR3 DNA sequence: TGTGCCAGTAGTCCCGGGACAGGCTCTGGAAACACCATATATTTT. Protein sequence: CASSPGTGSGNTIYF.

This rearrangement joins TRBV19 to TRBJ1-1; 8 nucleotides match TRBD1. The ends lost 4 bases at V and 1 base at J; junction bases unmatched: 8. Looked up from germline, CDR1 is LNHDA and CDR2 is SQIVND (reference sequence). The CDR3 totals 16 residues. The CDR3 region is CASSKGGQDGNTEAFF. The CDR3 DNA follows: TGTGCCAGTAGTAAGGGGGGACAGGATGGGAACACTGAAGCTTTCTTT.

The chain combines TRBV5-6 with TRBJ1-5; the match to TRBD1 covers 7 bases. With 6 bases clipped from V and 3 bases from J, the junction kept 12 bases outside the gene matches. CDR1 is SGHDT and CDR2 is YYEEEE in the germline V gene. The CDR3 totals 16 residues. CDR3 sequence reads: CASTNRGPGLNQPQHF. The CDR3 DNA follows: TGTGCCAGCACTAACAGGGGCCCCGGCCTCAATCAGCCCCAGCATTTT.

Here the CDR3 reads CASSLAGPRSGNTIYF. The DNA for the CDR3 is TGCGCCAGCAGCTTGGCAGGACCCCGGTCTGGAAACACCATATATTTT. The rearrangement links TRBV5-1 to TRBJ1-3; D is uncertain. The CDR3 sequence is 16 residues long. Germline V lookup: CDR1 SGHRS, CDR2 YFSETQ. The V and J ends lost 0 bases and 1 base respectively, with 11 bases between them.

This chain joins TRBV18 and TRBJ2-1; D not resolved. Trimming took off 2 bases at V and 4 bases at J, with 6 bases between the two ends. The germline V gene encodes CDR1 KGHSH and CDR2 LQKENI. This CDR3 spans 13 amino acids. The CDR3 loop reads CASSPDLYNEQFF. For the CDR3, the DNA is TGTGCCAGCTCACCAGACTTGTACAATGAGCAGTTCTTC.

The chain combines TRBV4-3 with TRBJ1-6; D is undetermined. The germline V and J ends were trimmed by 0 bases and 5 bases, with 8 bases remaining between them. CDR1 is LGHNA, CDR2 YSLEER, per germline. The CDR3 sequence is 15 residues long. The CDR3: CASSQDSDNNSPLHF. CDR3 nucleotide sequence: TGCGCCAGCAGCCAAGATTCAGATAATAATTCACCCCTCCACTTT.

This chain connects TRBV6-1 to TRBJ2-7, with D perhaps TRBD1 or TRBD2 (6 bases each). The CDR3 spans 14 residues. The V and J ends lost 7 bases and 2 bases respectively, with 15 bases between them. The germline V gene has CDR1 MNHNS and CDR2 SASEGT. The CDR3 DNA is TGTGCCAGCATACAGGGAGGACTCCCCTACGAGCAGTACTTC. Protein product: CASIQGGLPYEQYF.

The J gene is TRBJ2-5, the V gene TRBV25-1, with 8 bases lining up with TRBD1. The CDR3 runs 15 residues. V was pared by 7 bases and J by 5 bases, with 12 bases of the junction left unmatched. The V gene's germline CDR1 is MGHDK and CDR2 SYGVNS. CDR3 nucleotides: TGTGCCAGCACCAAGGGTCAGGGGGCGGGCGAGACCCAGTACTTC. This translates into CASTKGQGAGETQYF.

In this sample, this clone turned up once. J is TRBJ1-2 and V is TRBV19; D might be TRBD1 (5 bases). V was shortened by 4 bases and J by 7 bases, with 16 bases between the two germline ends. Germline V gene sequence: CDR1 LNHDA, CDR2 SQIVND (reference sequence). CDR3 length: 14 amino acids. CDR3 amino acids: CASSKSDTSGGYTF. The CDR3 DNA follows: TGTGCCAGTAGTAAATCGGACACCTCTGGTGGCTACACCTTC. Combining the CDR3 with reference TRBV19 and TRBJ1-2 gives the whole variable domain DGGITQSPKYLFRKEGQNVTLSCEQNLNHDAMYWYRQDPGQGLRLIYYSQIVNDFQKGDIAEGYSVSREKKESFPLTVTSAQKNPTAFYLCASSKSDTSGGYTFGSGTRLTVV.